The 31 T cell receptor beta chains presented below share a single source sample, sequenced in a study of blood T cells in healthy people across ages. The second PCR ran about 6 to 12 cycles with a sample-barcoded 5' primer and J-beta primers. TCRdb re-derived calls from the 5' RACE reads in MiXCR, one entry per CDR3 protein. Found here are some 760,000 distinct CDR3 sequences, roughly 25% of them singletons; the top ten hold more than 3%. This sample was also put to use in a study of T cells of mothers and their children.

The sequencing sample was made of blood. Receptors originate from a boy between 10 and 17 years old in good health.

This clonotype was recorded a few times. Germline and junction disagree at one end, which may indicate a read error. This rearrangement joins TRBV4-3 to TRBJ1-1; D gene ambiguous. The germline CDR1 and CDR2 sequences are LGHNA and YSLEER. The CDR3 contains 14 residues. In DNA form, the CDR3 reads TGCGCCGGCAGCCAAACCACCCGGGGCACTGAAGCTTTCTTT. The encoded protein is CAGSQTTRGTEAFF.

At least ten counts were recorded for this clonotype. The V call is TRBV12-3 or TRBV12-4, the J call TRBJ2-1; 14 nucleotides match TRBD2. V trimming: 6 bases; J trimming: 13 bases; junction bases outside the gene matches: 14. The CDR3 length is 16 residues. The CDR3 nucleotides are TGTGCCAGCAGCCTTTTCCCCGTGACTAGCGGGGGGGCCCAGTTCTTC. Residues: CASSLFPVTSGGAQFF.

V gene TRBV5-1 combines with J gene TRBJ2-1; 9 nucleotides align to TRBD2. The J call may be wrong; the DNA end is better matched by TRBJ2-7. The germline V gene encodes CDR1 SGHRS and CDR2 YFSETQ. The CDR3 consists of 16 residues. CDR3: CASSPLPSGAVYEQYF. DNA of the CDR3: TGCGCCAGCAGTCCGCTCCCTAGCGGGGCTGTTTACGAGCAGTACTTC.

V usage is TRBV20-1 and J usage is TRBJ2-3, with D perhaps assigned TRBD1 or TRBD2 (6 bases each). Germline V CDR1 and CDR2: DFQATT, SNEGSKA (reference sequence). CDR3 length equals 13 residues. The ends were cut back, 5 bases at V and 1 base at J, with 10 bases in the middle. This CDR3 is CSARGLGTDTQYF. CDR3 DNA: TGCAGTGCTCGGGGGCTCGGCACAGATACGCAGTATTTT.

This clonotype was seen many times. The chain combines TRBV29-1 with TRBJ2-1, with 10 bases matching TRBD2. Germline values: CDR1 SQVTM, CDR2 ANQGSEA. The CDR3 runs to 17 residues. V lost 2 bases, J lost 4 bases, and 11 bases stayed unmatched. CDR3 residues: CSVEHSSSGGKYNEQFF. CDR3 in DNA: TGCAGCGTTGAACATTCGTCTAGCGGGGGAAAATACAATGAGCAGTTCTTC.

This clonotype was detected a few times. The V and J genes are TRBV5-6 and TRBJ2-2, with D tentatively TRBD1 or TRBD2 (5 bases each). V was pared by 3 bases and J by 0 bases, with 12 bases between. There are 16 residues in the CDR3. Germline lookup yields CDR1 SGHDT and CDR2 YYEEEE. In DNA, the CDR3 is TGTGCCAGCAGCTGGTCACGGGGACCGAACACCGGGGAGCTGTTTTTT. Translation gives CASSWSRGPNTGELFF.

This clonotype was recorded a few times. The gene calls are TRBV4-3 and TRBJ2-1; no reliable D call. The CDR3 is made up of 16 amino acids. V gave up 0 bases and J gave up 6 bases, with 15 bases separating them. The germline gives CDR1 LGHNA, CDR2 YSLEER. CDR3 nucleotides: TGCGCCAGCAGCCAAGAATCCCTTTTGTTCCGCAATGAGCAGTTCTTC. Encoded protein: CASSQESLLFRNEQFF.

The chain combines TRBV5-1 with TRBJ2-7; D is unresolved. Trimming took off 5 bases at V and 8 bases at J, with 8 bases between the two ends. Germline V lookup: CDR1 SGHRS, CDR2 YFSETQ. There are 10 residues in the CDR3. The CDR3 reads CASRQCQQYF. CDR3 DNA: TGCGCCAGCAGGCAATGCCAGCAGTACTTC.

The rearrangement uses TRBV11-2 and TRBJ2-7; 7 bases match TRBD1. Germline trimming cut 1 base from V and 2 bases from J; bases unmatched to any gene: 8. The germline gives CDR1 SGHAT, CDR2 FQNNGV. This CDR3 region has 16 residues. The CDR3 coding sequence is TGTGCCAGCAGCTTAGTTATGACAGGGAGACCCTACGAGCAGTACTTC. This encodes CASSLVMTGRPYEQYF.

This clonotype has only a few counts. The chain employs TRBV28 and TRBJ1-1, with D possibly TRBD1 on 5 matching bases. The V end was cut by 5 bases, the J end by 5 bases, with 24 bases between. The CDR3 contains 17 residues. Germline V gene lookup returns CDR1 MDHEN and CDR2 SYDVKM. The CDR3 sequence: CASSPHRGGGERTEAFF. CDR3 sequence (DNA): TGTGCCAGCAGTCCACACAGAGGAGGAGGGGAGCGGACTGAAGCTTTCTTT.

The chain is built from TRBV29-1 and TRBJ1-1, with a possible D match to TRBD1 (5 bases). The germline V gene encodes CDR1 SQVTM and CDR2 ANQGSEA. V was shortened by 8 bases and J by 3 bases, with 19 bases between the two germline ends. CDR3 length: 14 amino acids. CDR3 bases: TGCAGCACTAACGGAGGGGTTAGGGACACTGAAGCTTTCTTT. Translated: CSTNGGVRDTEAFF.

As DNA, the CDR3 is TGCGCCAGCAGCTTGGATGCAGGGTTTGTGGCCTACGAGCAGTACTTC. Protein sequence: CASSLDAGFVAYEQYF. The chain carries TRBV5-1 and TRBJ2-7; tentatively, D is TRBD1 (5 bases). The CDR3 has 16 amino acids. CDR1 SGHRS and CDR2 YFSETQ come from the germline V gene. The ends were cut back, 0 bases at V and 2 bases at J, with 15 bases in the middle.

This clonotype was seen a few times. This sequence joins TRBV6-2 or TRBV6-3 and TRBJ2-1, with D hard to call. Germline CDR1 MNHEY, CDR2 SVGEGT. This CDR3 is built from 13 residues. The ends were cut back, 2 bases at V and 9 bases at J, with 11 bases in the middle. The CDR3 DNA is TGTGCCAGCAGTTACCCAAACCGCCTTGAGCAGTTCTTC. Translated, it gives CASSYPNRLEQFF.

Turning to this clonotype: The CDR3 ends on some other residue instead of the conserved phenylalanine or tryptophan, so this is likely a read error. The chain recombines TRBV6-2 or TRBV6-3 with TRBJ1-2, with D possibly being TRBD1 (5 bases). The V end was cut by 4 bases, the J end by 3 bases, with 6 bases between. The germline V gene has CDR1 MNHEY and CDR2 SVGEGT. The CDR3 covers 12 residues. The CDR3 nucleotides are TGTGCCAGCAGTTCCAGGGACTATGGCTACACCCTC. It codes for CASSSRDYGYTL.

The chain has TRBV6-2 or TRBV6-3 and TRBJ2-5; 7 bases match TRBD2. Germline CDR1 reads MNHEY; CDR2 reads SVGEGT. This CDR3 region has 15 residues. V dropped 0 bases and J dropped 1; count of bases not matched to a gene: 2. The CDR3 DNA is TGTGCCAGCAGTTACTCGGGGAGGGCCCAAGAGACCCAGTACTTC. Translated, it gives CASSYSGRAQETQYF.

Only a few counts were recorded for this clonotype. This chain joins TRBV6-1 and TRBJ2-7; possible D gene TRBD2, 6 bases. The length of the CDR3 is 15 residues. V was clipped by 6 bases and J by 0 bases, with 15 bases between them. Germline assignment: CDR1 MNHNS and CDR2 SASEGT. The CDR3 coding sequence is TGTGCCAGCAGGGTCGGGACTGAAGGCTCCTACGAGCAGTACTTC. This translates into CASRVGTEGSYEQYF.

This clonotype was seen only once. The chain recombines TRBV29-1 with TRBJ1-4; D unresolved. V was trimmed by 6 bases and J by 0 bases, leaving 8 bases between them. The CDR3 spans 13 residues. CDR1 and CDR2 from the germline V gene are SQVTM and ANQGSEA. Written as DNA, the CDR3 is TGCAGCGTCCGGGCTCCAACTAATGAAAAACTGTTTTTT. It translates to CSVRAPTNEKLFF.

This sequence joins TRBV12-3 or TRBV12-4 and TRBJ1-2; TRBD1 is a possible D gene (5 bases). The CDR3 loop spans 14 amino acids. V was clipped by 1 base and J by 7 bases, with 13 bases between them. Here the CDR3 DNA reads TGTGCCAGCAGTTTAGGGACATTCCTCAGTGGCTACACCTTC. Its translation: CASSLGTFLSGYTF.

This clonotype has more than one count but fewer than ten. The J gene is TRBJ2-5, the V gene TRBV12-3 or TRBV12-4; TRBD2 might be the D (6 bases). The DNA end favors TRBJ2-1, so the J call may be wrong. The CDR3 is made up of 13 amino acids. CDR3 in amino acids: CASSFVRRGEQFF. The CDR3 nucleotides read TGTGCCAGCAGTTTTGTCAGGAGGGGTGAGCAGTTCTTC.

The V call is TRBV11-2, the J call TRBJ2-5; D is ambiguous. CDR3 length: 14 residues. CDR1 and CDR2 from the germline V gene are SGHAT and FQNNGV. V dropped 2 bases and J dropped 3 bases, with 10 bases sitting between them. Written as DNA, the CDR3 is TGTGCCAGCAGCTTACAAGTTGGGGAAGAGACCCAGTACTTC. The encoded protein is CASSLQVGEETQYF.

There are a few counts of this clonotype. V usage is TRBV12-3 or TRBV12-4 and J usage is TRBJ1-3; D possibly corresponds to TRBD1 (5 bases). Trimming stripped 4 bases from V and 8 bases from J, with 12 bases between. CDR3 size: 13 residues. The CDR3 DNA is TGTGCCAGCAGTTCCCCAGGGTCGGACACCATATATTTT. It codes for CASSSPGSDTIYF.

This clonotype was seen a few times. V gene TRBV2 combines with J gene TRBJ2-3; D is unclear. V lost 5 bases and J 6 bases, leaving 21 bases between the germline ends. The CDR3 contains 16 residues. Germline CDR1 and CDR2: SNHLY and FYNNEI. This CDR3 is CASSRLGRNLPDTQYF. The CDR3 nucleotides are TGTGCCAGCAGTCGCCTTGGGCGGAACCTCCCCGATACGCAGTATTTT.

The chain combines TRBV27 with TRBJ2-1; 10 bases are a match to TRBD2. Trimming took 4 bases from V and 4 from J; bases not matched to a gene: 7. There are 16 residues in the CDR3. Germline CDR1 is MNHEY and CDR2 is SMNVEV (reference sequence). The CDR3 is CASSYPAGGLYNEQFF. The CDR3 nucleotides read TGTGCCAGCAGTTACCCAGCGGGGGGGCTATACAATGAGCAGTTCTTC.

The chain carries TRBV9 and TRBJ1-6, with 8 positions matching TRBD1. V trimming: 5 bases; J trimming: 6 bases; junction bases outside the gene matches: 10. Germline-derived CDR1 and CDR2 are SGDLS and YYNGEE. The CDR3 runs 16 residues. The CDR3 loop is CASSSRHTGGNSPLHF. CDR3 nucleotides: TGTGCCAGCAGTTCCCGACACACAGGGGGTAATTCACCCCTCCACTTT.

This clonotype was seen a handful of times. V usage is TRBV4-3 and J usage is TRBJ1-4; the D is unclear. The V gene's germline CDR1 is LGHNA and CDR2 YSLEER. The CDR3 loop spans 13 amino acids. Deletions cut 1 base from V and 7 bases from J, with 7 bases between. DNA of the CDR3: TGCGCCAGCAGCCAAGTACTTAGTGAAAAACTGTTTTTT. It encodes CASSQVLSEKLFF.

This clonotype was seen only a few times. The chain combines TRBV29-1 with TRBJ2-5, with D possibly TRBD2 on 5 matching bases. The J call is in doubt because the DNA end fits TRBJ2-1 better. The CDR3 runs 16 residues. The V gene's germline CDR1 is SQVTM and CDR2 ANQGSEA. The CDR3 DNA reads TGCAGCGTTGTAGGAGGTACAGATAGCTCCTACAATGAGCAGTTCTTC. It encodes CSVVGGTDSSYNEQFF.

Ten or more counts support this clonotype. V is TRBV20-1 and J is TRBJ1-1; possible D gene TRBD1, 5 bases. CDR3 length equals 15 residues. The ends were cut back, 6 bases at V and 0 bases at J, with 17 bases in the middle. CDR1 and CDR2 from the germline V gene are DFQATT and SNEGSKA (reference sequence). DNA of the CDR3: TGCAGTGCCGCGAACGGCGGGGCCATGAACACTGAAGCTTTCTTT. As protein: CSAANGGAMNTEAFF.

This clonotype was counted a few times. The germline gene is not matched at one end of the junction; a read error may be the cause. V and J are TRBV4-1 and TRBJ2-7; 11 bases map to TRBD1. CDR3 length equals 15 residues. CDR1 is MGHRA, CDR2 YSYEKL, per germline. The CDR3 is CASSPAGTGGDTPIF. CDR3 bases: TGCGCCAGCAGCCCAGCCGGGACAGGGGGAGACACACCTATTTTC.

This clonotype was counted a few times. The rearrangement uses TRBV7-3 and TRBJ2-4; TRBD2 is a possible D gene (6 bases). CDR1 is SGHTA, CDR2 FQGTGA, per germline. V lost 1 base, J lost 8 bases, and 12 bases lay in between. The CDR3 runs 14 residues. CDR3 nucleotide sequence: TGTGCCAGCAGCTTAATGGGCGGAGGGGACATTCAGTACTTC. This translates into CASSLMGGGDIQYF.

CDR3 region: CASSGTTSMNTEAFF. The DNA for the CDR3 is TGCGCCAGCAGCGGCACGACATCCATGAACACTGAAGCTTTCTTT. The chain has TRBV5-1 and TRBJ1-1, with D uncertain. The V gene's germline CDR1 is SGHRS and CDR2 YFSETQ. Between the trimmed V and J ends, which lost 4 bases and 0 bases, there was a span of 13 bases. This CDR3 has 15 amino acids.

A few counts support this clonotype. The gene calls are TRBV7-2 and TRBJ2-5; weak D call: TRBD2 (7 bases). CDR3 length equals 15 residues. Trimming shortened V by 0 bases and J by 2 bases, and 10 bases separated the two germline ends. Germline assignment: CDR1 SGHTA and CDR2 FQGNSA. CDR3 sequence reads: CASSLAAGAQETQYF. For the CDR3, the DNA is TGTGCCAGCAGCTTAGCGGCGGGGGCTCAAGAGACCCAGTACTTC.